This TCR beta chain was profiled in a study of blood T cell repertoires in COVID-19. Per the original data handling: Amplification of reference gene primers was used by the study to estimate nucleated cell counts. Profiling relied on immunoSEQ multiplex PCR, and the TCRdb table lists in-frame clones only, not all of them. The DNA gave D and trimming, while V, J and clone size come from that table. The repertoire holds about 380,000 clones, approximately 90% seen once, with more than 0.95% in the top ten. This CDR3 contains 17 residues. The material sequenced was PBMCs or T cells enriched from blood (not recorded which). The origin of this receptor is a young woman who had recovered from COVID-19. The chain carries TRBV7-5 and TRBJ1-3; whether TRBD1, the table's D call, matches the DNA was not checked. TRBV7-5 is deemed a pseudogene. This CDR3 is CARSLSPPTASGNTIYF. In nucleotides, the CDR3 is TGTGCCAGAAGCTTAAGCCCCCCGACAGCTTCTGGAAACACCATATATTTT.